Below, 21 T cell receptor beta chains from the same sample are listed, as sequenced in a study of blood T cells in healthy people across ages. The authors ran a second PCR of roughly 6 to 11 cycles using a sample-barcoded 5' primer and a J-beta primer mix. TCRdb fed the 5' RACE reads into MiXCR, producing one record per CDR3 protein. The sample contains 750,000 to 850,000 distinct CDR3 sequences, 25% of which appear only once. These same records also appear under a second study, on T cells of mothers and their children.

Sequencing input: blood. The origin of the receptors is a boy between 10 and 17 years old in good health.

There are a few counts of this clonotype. The CDR3 DNA follows: TGTGCCAGCTCACCTAGACAGGAGAATAATTCACCCCTCCACTTT. Protein: CASSPRQENNSPLHF. This chain joins TRBV18 and TRBJ1-6; possibly TRBD1 for D (6 bases). CDR1 and CDR2 (germline): KGHSH, LQKENI. This CDR3 spans 15 amino acids. Trimming took off 3 bases at V and 5 bases at J, with 11 bases between the two ends.

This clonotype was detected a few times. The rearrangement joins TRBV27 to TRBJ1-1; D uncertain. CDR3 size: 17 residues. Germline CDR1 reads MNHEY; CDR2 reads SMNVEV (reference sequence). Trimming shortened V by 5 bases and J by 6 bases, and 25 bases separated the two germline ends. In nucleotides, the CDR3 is TGTGCCAGCAGTCCCCTCTGGGCGGGTTATAGAGAGGCTGAAGCTTTCTTT. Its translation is CASSPLWAGYREAEAFF.

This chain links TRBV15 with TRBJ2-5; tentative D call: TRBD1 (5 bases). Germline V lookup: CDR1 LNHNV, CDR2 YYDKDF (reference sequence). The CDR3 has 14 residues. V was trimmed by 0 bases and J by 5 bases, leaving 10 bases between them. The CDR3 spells CATSRERGRETQYF. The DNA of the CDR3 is TGTGCCACCAGCAGAGAAAGGGGTCGGGAGACCCAGTACTTC.

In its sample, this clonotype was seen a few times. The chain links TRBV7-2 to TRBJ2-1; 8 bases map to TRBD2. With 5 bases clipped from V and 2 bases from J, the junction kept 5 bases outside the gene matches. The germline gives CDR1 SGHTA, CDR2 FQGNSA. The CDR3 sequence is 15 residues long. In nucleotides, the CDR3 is TGTGCCAGCAGCGGCGGGAGGCCGACCTACAATGAGCAGTTCTTC. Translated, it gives CASSGGRPTYNEQFF.

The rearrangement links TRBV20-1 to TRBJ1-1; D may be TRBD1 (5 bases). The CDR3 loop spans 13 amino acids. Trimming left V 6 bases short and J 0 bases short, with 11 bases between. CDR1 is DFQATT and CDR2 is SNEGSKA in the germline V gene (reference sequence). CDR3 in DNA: TGCAGTGCCGTGACAGTGATGAACACTGAAGCTTTCTTT. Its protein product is CSAVTVMNTEAFF.

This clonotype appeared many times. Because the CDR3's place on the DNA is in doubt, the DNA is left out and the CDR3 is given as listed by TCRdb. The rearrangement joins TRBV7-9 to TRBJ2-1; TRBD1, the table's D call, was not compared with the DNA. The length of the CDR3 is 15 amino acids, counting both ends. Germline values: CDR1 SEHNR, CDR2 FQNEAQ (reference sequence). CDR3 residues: CASSSTLGTPNEQFF.

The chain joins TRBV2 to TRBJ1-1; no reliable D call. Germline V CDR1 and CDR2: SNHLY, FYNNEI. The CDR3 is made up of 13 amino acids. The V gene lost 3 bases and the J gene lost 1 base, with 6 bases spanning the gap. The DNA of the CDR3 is TGTGCCAGCAGTGAGCACCCGAACACTGAAGCTTTCTTT. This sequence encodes CASSEHPNTEAFF.

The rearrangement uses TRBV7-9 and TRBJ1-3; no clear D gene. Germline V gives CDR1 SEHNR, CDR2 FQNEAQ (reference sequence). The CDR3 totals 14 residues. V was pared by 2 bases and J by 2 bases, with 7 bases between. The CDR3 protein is CASSLSAPGNTIYF. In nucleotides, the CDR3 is TGTGCCAGCAGCTTATCGGCGCCTGGAAACACCATATATTTT.

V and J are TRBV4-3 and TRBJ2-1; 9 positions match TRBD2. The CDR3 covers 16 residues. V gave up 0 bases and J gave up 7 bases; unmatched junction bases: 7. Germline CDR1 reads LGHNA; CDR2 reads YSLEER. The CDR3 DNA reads TGCGCCAGCAGCCAAGACGGGGCTAGCGGGGTAAATGAGCAGTTCTTC. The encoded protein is CASSQDGASGVNEQFF.

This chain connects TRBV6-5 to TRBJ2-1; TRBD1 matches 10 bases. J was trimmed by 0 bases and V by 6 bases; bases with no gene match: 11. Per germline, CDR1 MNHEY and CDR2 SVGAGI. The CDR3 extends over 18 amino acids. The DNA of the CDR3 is TGTGCCAGCAGCTACGGGACAGGGGCCCAAAGCTCCTACAATGAGCAGTTCTTC. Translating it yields CASSYGTGAQSSYNEQFF.

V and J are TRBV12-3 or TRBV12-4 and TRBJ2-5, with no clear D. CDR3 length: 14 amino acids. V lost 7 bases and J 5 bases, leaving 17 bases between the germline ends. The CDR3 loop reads CASTPFVPRETQYF. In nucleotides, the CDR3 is TGTGCCAGCACCCCATTTGTGCCTAGGGAGACCCAGTACTTC.

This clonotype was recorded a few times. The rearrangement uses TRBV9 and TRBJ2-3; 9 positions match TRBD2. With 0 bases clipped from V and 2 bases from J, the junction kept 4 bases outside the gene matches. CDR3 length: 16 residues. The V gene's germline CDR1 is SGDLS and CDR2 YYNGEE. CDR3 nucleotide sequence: TGTGCCAGCAGCGTAGAGGCGGGAGGGACCACAGATACGCAGTATTTT. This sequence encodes CASSVEAGGTTDTQYF. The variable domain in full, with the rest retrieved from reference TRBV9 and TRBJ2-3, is DSGVTQTPKHLITATGQRVTLRCSPRSGDLSVYWYQQSLDQGLQFLIQYYNGEERAKGNILERFSAQQFPDLHSELNLSSLELGDSALYFCASSVEAGGTTDTQYFGPGTRLTVL.

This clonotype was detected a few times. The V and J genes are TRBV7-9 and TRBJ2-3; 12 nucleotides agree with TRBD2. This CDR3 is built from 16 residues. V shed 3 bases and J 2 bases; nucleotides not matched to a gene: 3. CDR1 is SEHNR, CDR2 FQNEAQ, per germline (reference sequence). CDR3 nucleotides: TGTGCCAGCAGCTTTACTAGCGGGGGGTCCACAGATACGCAGTATTTT. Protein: CASSFTSGGSTDTQYF.

The CDR3 DNA is TGTGCCAGCAGTGGGGGGGGTCACGGGGAGCTGTTTTTT. It codes for CASSGGGHGELFF. The chain links TRBV28 to TRBJ2-2; 7 bases are a match to TRBD2. The CDR3 sequence is 13 residues long. Trimming removed 5 bases from V and 7 bases from J; junction bases left unmatched: 4. Germline V gene data show CDR1 as MDHEN and CDR2 as SYDVKM.

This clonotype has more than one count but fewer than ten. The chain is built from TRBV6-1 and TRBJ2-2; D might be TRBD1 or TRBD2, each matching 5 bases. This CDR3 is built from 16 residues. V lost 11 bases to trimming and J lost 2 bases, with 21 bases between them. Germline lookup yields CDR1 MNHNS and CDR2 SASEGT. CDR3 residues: CAGFLRGVPNTGELFF. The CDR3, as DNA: TGTGCCGGATTCCTGAGGGGAGTTCCAAACACCGGGGAGCTGTTTTTT.

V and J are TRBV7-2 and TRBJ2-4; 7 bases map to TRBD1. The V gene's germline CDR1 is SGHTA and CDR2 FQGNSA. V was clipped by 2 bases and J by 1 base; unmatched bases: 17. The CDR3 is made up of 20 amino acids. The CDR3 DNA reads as TGTGCCAGCAGCTTATTGTCCGGCAGGGGGACCTCCCGGGCCAAAAACATTCAGTACTTC. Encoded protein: CASSLLSGRGTSRAKNIQYF.

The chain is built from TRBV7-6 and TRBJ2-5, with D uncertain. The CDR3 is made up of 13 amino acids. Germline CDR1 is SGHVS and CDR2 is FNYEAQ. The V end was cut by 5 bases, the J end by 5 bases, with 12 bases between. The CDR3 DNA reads TGTGCCAGCAGCCGCCCGGTGGGCGAGACCCAGTACTTC. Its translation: CASSRPVGETQYF.

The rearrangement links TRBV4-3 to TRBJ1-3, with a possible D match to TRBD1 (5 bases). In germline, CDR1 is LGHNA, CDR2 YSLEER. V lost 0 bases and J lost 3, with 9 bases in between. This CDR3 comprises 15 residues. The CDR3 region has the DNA TGCGCCAGCAGCCAAGATCGACAGAGTGGAAACACCATATATTTT. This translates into CASSQDRQSGNTIYF.

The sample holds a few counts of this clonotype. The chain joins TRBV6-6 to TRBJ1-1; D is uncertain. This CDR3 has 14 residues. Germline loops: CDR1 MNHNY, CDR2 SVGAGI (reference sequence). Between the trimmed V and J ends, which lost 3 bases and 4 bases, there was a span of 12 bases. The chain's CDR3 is CASSYPKDSTEAFF. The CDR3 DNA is TGTGCCAGCAGTTATCCTAAGGATAGCACTGAAGCTTTCTTT.

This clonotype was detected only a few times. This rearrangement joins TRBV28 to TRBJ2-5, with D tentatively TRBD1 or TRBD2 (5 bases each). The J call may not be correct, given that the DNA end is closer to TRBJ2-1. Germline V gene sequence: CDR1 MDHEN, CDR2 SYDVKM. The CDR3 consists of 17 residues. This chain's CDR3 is CASSFSVGGSADNEQFF. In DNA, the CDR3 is TGTGCCAGCAGTTTTTCCGTTGGGGGATCAGCGGACAATGAGCAGTTCTTC.

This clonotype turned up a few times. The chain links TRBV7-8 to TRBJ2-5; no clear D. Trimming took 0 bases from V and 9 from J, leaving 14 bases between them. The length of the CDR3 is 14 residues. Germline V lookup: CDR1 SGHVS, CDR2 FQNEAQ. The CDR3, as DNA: TGTGCCAGCAGCTTAGCGGGCCTTGGCGAGGCCCAGTACTTC. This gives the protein CASSLAGLGEAQYF.